The present entry profiles one T cell receptor (beta chain) with its context. Unique molecular identifiers were built into the TCRbeta library. TCRdb independently ran MiXCR on the PCR reads; one entry per CDR3 protein. The sample shows approximately 400,000 distinct CDR3 sequences, approximately 10% of them seen only once. These data belong to a study of T-cell reconstitution after alpha-beta-depleted transplantation in children. V dropped 8 bases and J dropped 1 base, with 11 bases sitting between them. This CDR3 region has 13 residues. The clonotype comes from a human donor who donated a stem cell graft to a child with acute myeloid leukemia. The chain recombines TRBV12-3 or TRBV12-4 with TRBJ2-5, with D perhaps matching TRBD1 (6 bases). The material was PBMCs from the stem cell graft donor, obtained from the stem cell graft. The CDR3: CASQGQSQETQYF. CDR3 in DNA: TGTGCCAGCCAAGGACAGTCCCAAGAGACCCAGTACTTC.